This TCR beta chain stems from a study of radiotherapy plus CTLA-4 blockade in lung cancer. Study as a whole: Objective response was observed in around a sixth of patients, and disease control in around 31%. General study points: Subsequent to radiotherapy plus ipilimumab, tumor-derived TCR clones underwent expansion in blood. The best prediction of response reportedly came from early blood T cell clone dynamics, with interferon-beta.

This clone was recorded a few times. The antigen remains undetermined. Trimming cost V 8 bases and J 0 bases; bases outside gene matches: 7. Germline V lookup: CDR1 MGHRA, CDR2 YSYEKL. The CDR3 runs to 15 residues. Sequenced by immunoSEQ multiplex PCR; TCRdb stores in-frame clones only, minus some. The sample holds 75,000 to 100,000 clones, 82% seen once. V is TRBV4-1 and J is TRBJ2-3, with 8 bases aligning to TRBD1. The receptor was derived from a human donor with non-small cell lung cancer who had a partial response to radiotherapy plus ipilimumab. The sequencing here drew on peripheral blood, taken from a patient treated with radiotherapy plus ipilimumab. In nucleotides, the CDR3 is TGCGCCAGCGGACCTGGACAGGGAAGCACAGATACGCAGTATTTT. Its translation is CASGPGQGSTDTQYF.